The 22 T cell receptor beta chains listed next were all sequenced from one sample in a study of T-cell memory formation after mild COVID-19. TCRdb fed the 5' RACE reads into MiXCR, producing one record per CDR3 protein. The table has under 60,000 distinct CDR3 sequences, roughly 9% seen once; the top ten hold about 11%. The sequencing sample was made of PBMCs or a T cell subset sorted from them (not recorded which). The receptor set was obtained from an adult woman who had mild COVID-19 (a few samples of this study predate the infection). Cell type and time point are not known.

This clonotype was seen repeatedly, ten times or more. The chain combines TRBV4-2 with TRBJ2-5; D may be TRBD1 (5 bases). The germline V gene has CDR1 LGHNA and CDR2 YNFKEQ. The CDR3 is 15 residues long. Trimming pared 0 bases from V and 1 base from J, leaving 9 bases between. CDR3 loop: CASSQDGASQETQYF. The DNA of the CDR3 is TGTGCCAGCAGCCAAGATGGGGCTAGCCAAGAGACCCAGTACTTC.

This clonotype was counted at least ten times. This chain joins TRBV5-1 and TRBJ2-3; D call uncertain. The CDR3 extends over 16 amino acids. Trimming cost V 0 bases and J 0 bases, with 11 bases left between them. The germline V gene encodes CDR1 SGHRS and CDR2 YFSETQ. The CDR3 loop is CASSLEGPLSTDTQYF. The CDR3 bases are TGCGCCAGCAGCTTGGAGGGCCCACTCAGCACAGATACGCAGTATTTT.

This chain joins TRBV24-1 and TRBJ2-1; tentatively, D is TRBD2 (6 bases). The V gene lost 2 bases and the J gene lost 9 bases, with 10 bases spanning the gap. CDR1 and CDR2 (germline): KGHDR, SFDVKD. The CDR3 totals 13 residues. CDR3 sequence: CATSDWNGGEQFF. Written as DNA, the CDR3 is TGTGCCACCAGTGATTGGAACGGGGGTGAGCAGTTCTTC.

This clonotype has more than one count but fewer than ten. The chain recombines TRBV12-3 or TRBV12-4 with TRBJ2-1, with 13 positions matching TRBD2. Trimming cost V 7 bases and J 7 bases; bases outside gene matches: 7. The CDR3 consists of 15 residues. CDR3 in DNA: TGTGCCAGCATTCGGACTAGCGGGAGCTTGAATGAGCAGTTCTTC. It translates to CASIRTSGSLNEQFF.

This chain joins TRBV12-3 or TRBV12-4 and TRBJ1-2; TRBD1 is a possible D gene (5 bases). Trimming shortened V by 2 bases and J by 4 bases, and 8 bases separated the two germline ends. The CDR3 has 13 amino acids. The CDR3 DNA follows: TGTGCCAGCAGTTTACAGGGAGTCTATGGCTACACCTTC. It is translated as CASSLQGVYGYTF.

This clonotype has a count of ten or more. The chain combines TRBV3-1 with TRBJ2-7; D gene unclear. The CDR3 spans 15 residues. Germline values: CDR1 LGHDT, CDR2 YNNKEL (reference sequence). The V end lost 0 bases, the J end lost 2 bases, and 11 bases lay between the germline ends. CDR3 region: CASSQDRKAPYEQYF. CDR3 DNA: TGTGCCAGCAGCCAAGATCGAAAAGCACCCTACGAGCAGTACTTC.

This clonotype was counted many times. V is TRBV12-3 or TRBV12-4 and J is TRBJ2-3, with D possibly being TRBD1 (6 bases). Between the trimmed V and J ends, which lost 6 bases and 7 bases, there was a span of 17 bases. This CDR3 contains 14 residues. The chain's CDR3 is CASSRNRVGNTQYF. CDR3 sequence (DNA): TGTGCCAGCAGCCGAAACAGGGTAGGAAATACGCAGTATTTT.

This clonotype was seen ten or more times. CDR3 residues: CASSDREWSGELFF. For the CDR3, the DNA is TGTGCCAGCAGTGACAGGGAATGGAGCGGGGAGCTGTTTTTT. This chain joins TRBV6-4 and TRBJ2-2; D unclear. Between the trimmed V and J ends, which lost 2 bases and 7 bases, there was a span of 11 bases. The CDR3 is 14 amino acids. Germline CDR1 and CDR2: MRHNA and SNTAGT.

The chain's CDR3 is CASSRTGENYGYTF. The CDR3 DNA sequence: TGTGCCAGCAGCCGGACAGGGGAGAACTATGGCTACACCTTC. The chain couples TRBV11-2 to TRBJ1-2; 9 nucleotides match TRBD1. CDR3 size: 14 residues. Germline V CDR1 and CDR2: SGHAT, FQNNGV. Losses at the gene ends were 5 bases for V and 2 bases for J; bases not matched to a gene: 3. The variable domain in full, with the rest retrieved from reference TRBV11-2 and TRBJ1-2, is EAGVAQSPRYKIIEKRQSVAFWCNPISGHATLYWYQQILGQGPKLLIQFQNNGVVDDSQLPKDRFSAERLKGVDSTLKIQPAKLEDSAVYLCASSRTGENYGYTFGSGTRLTVV.

V usage is TRBV4-3 and J usage is TRBJ2-1; the D is unclear. V shed 4 bases and J shed 2 bases, with 24 bases lying between them. CDR3 length equals 19 residues. Germline V gene sequence: CDR1 LGHNA, CDR2 YSLEER. This chain's CDR3 is CASSRRNLTLRRAYNEQFF. In DNA, the CDR3 is TGCGCCAGCAGCCGAAGAAACCTGACCCTCCGCCGGGCCTACAATGAGCAGTTCTTC.

This clonotype was seen many times. The rearrangement joins TRBV18 to TRBJ2-1; D gene ambiguous. CDR3 length: 15 residues. V lost 0 bases and J 0 bases, leaving 6 bases between the germline ends. Germline CDR1 and CDR2: KGHSH and LQKENI. The CDR3 spells CASSPPSLSYNEQFF. DNA for the CDR3: TGTGCCAGCTCACCACCGTCTCTCTCCTACAATGAGCAGTTCTTC.

There are many counts of this clonotype. This chain joins TRBV25-1 and TRBJ2-7; 8 positions match TRBD1. The CDR3 has 16 amino acids. With 4 bases clipped from V and 0 bases from J, the junction kept 8 bases outside the gene matches. Germline V CDR1 and CDR2: MGHDK, SYGVNS. In DNA form, the CDR3 reads TGTGCCAGCAGTGTAGTAACAGGGGGTTACTCCTACGAGCAGTACTTC. The encoded protein is CASSVVTGGYSYEQYF.

This clonotype was seen a few times. J is TRBJ2-7 and V is TRBV4-2, with no clear D. This CDR3 comprises 17 residues. Germline V gives CDR1 LGHNA, CDR2 YNFKEQ. Trimming shortened V by 2 bases and J by 0 bases, and 17 bases separated the two germline ends. The CDR3 sequence: CASSQTGIGKDSYEQYF. The DNA for the CDR3 is TGTGCCAGCAGCCAAACTGGAATAGGGAAGGACTCCTACGAGCAGTACTTC.

This clonotype was seen more than once but under ten times. The CDR3 loop is CSVDKGNTGELFF. The DNA for the CDR3 is TGCAGCGTTGATAAGGGGAATACCGGGGAGCTGTTTTTT. The rearrangement joins TRBV29-1 to TRBJ2-2, with a possible D match to TRBD1 (5 bases). This CDR3 has 13 residues. The germline gives CDR1 SQVTM, CDR2 ANQGSEA. Trimming shortened V by 3 bases and J by 5 bases, and 10 bases separated the two germline ends.

As concerns this clonotype: In this CDR3 the conserved last residue, phenylalanine or tryptophan, is missing, so a read error is likely. V and J are TRBV24-1 and TRBJ2-3; TRBD2 aligns across 9 bases. Germline V lookup: CDR1 KGHDR, CDR2 SFDVKD. The CDR3 sequence is 18 residues long. The trim removed 1 base at V and 1 base at J, leaving 8 bases unmatched. CDR3 sequence (DNA): TGTGCCACCAGTGATTTATGGAGTAGCGGGAGAGGCACAGATACGCAGTATTAT. Protein product: CATSDLWSSGRGTDTQYY.

This clonotype was counted many times. V is TRBV27 and J is TRBJ1-3, with 7 bases identical to TRBD1. CDR3 size: 16 residues. The germline V gene encodes CDR1 MNHEY and CDR2 SMNVEV (reference sequence). V lost 2 bases, J lost 2 bases, and 6 bases stayed unmatched. The CDR3 region is CASSLRGGATGNTIYF. DNA for the CDR3: TGTGCCAGCAGTTTAAGAGGGGGCGCGACTGGAAACACCATATATTTT.

The sample holds many counts of this clonotype. This chain links TRBV12-3 or TRBV12-4 with TRBJ1-5; 11 bases fit TRBD1. The V and J ends lost 6 bases and 4 bases, in that order; junction bases with no gene match: 8. The CDR3 totals 16 residues. The CDR3 DNA is TGTGCCAGCAGCCCCGTCCGGGACAGGGGGAATCAGCCCCAGCATTTT. It is translated as CASSPVRDRGNQPQHF.

The V gene is TRBV18, the J gene TRBJ2-5; tentative D call: TRBD1 (5 bases). Germline assignment: CDR1 KGHSH and CDR2 LQKENI. This CDR3 is built from 12 residues. Trimming left V 3 bases short and J 4 bases short, with 6 bases between. The CDR3 sequence: CASSPQGETQYF. The CDR3 DNA reads TGTGCCAGCTCACCCCAGGGAGAGACCCAGTACTTC.

Many counts were recorded for this clonotype. The V and J genes are TRBV9 and TRBJ2-1; D perhaps matches TRBD1 (5 bases). Trimming stripped 0 bases from V and 3 bases from J, with 22 bases between. Germline CDR1 SGDLS, CDR2 YYNGEE. The CDR3 has 19 residues. This CDR3 is CASSVDPYESRALYNEQFF. CDR3 nucleotides: TGTGCCAGCAGCGTAGACCCGTATGAATCCAGGGCTCTCTACAATGAGCAGTTCTTC. Supplemented by reference TRBV9 and TRBJ2-1, the full variable domain reads DSGVTQTPKHLITATGQRVTLRCSPRSGDLSVYWYQQSLDQGLQFLIQYYNGEERAKGNILERFSAQQFPDLHSELNLSSLELGDSALYFCASSVDPYESRALYNEQFFGPGTRLTVL.

This clonotype occurred many times. CDR3 bases: TGTGCCTGGAGTGGGGGTTTGGCGAGCACAGATACGCAGTATTTT. Protein product: CAWSGGLASTDTQYF. V gene TRBV30 combines with J gene TRBJ2-3; D not certain. The CDR3 consists of 15 residues. V was trimmed by 1 base and J by 0 bases, leaving 11 bases between them. Germline V gives CDR1 GTSNPN, CDR2 SVGIG (reference sequence).

The chain combines TRBV5-1 with TRBJ2-5, with D perhaps matching TRBD2 (5 bases). V gave up 5 bases and J gave up 5 bases, with 16 bases separating them. The CDR3 has 14 residues. Germline V gene lookup returns CDR1 SGHRS and CDR2 YFSETQ. CDR3 residues: CASRPAGGGETQYF. The CDR3, as DNA: TGCGCCAGCAGACCGGCAGGAGGAGGCGAGACCCAGTACTTC.

This clonotype was detected only a few times. The chain carries TRBV7-9 and TRBJ1-2, with TRBD1 as a possible D gene (6 bases). Germline V gene data show CDR1 as SEHNR and CDR2 as FQNEAQ (reference sequence). V was cut by 5 bases and J by 4 bases, with 14 bases left in between. The CDR3 runs 14 residues. In DNA form, the CDR3 reads TGTGCCAGCAGCCTGGCTGGCAGGGGCTATGGCTACACCTTC. Translated: CASSLAGRGYGYTF.